Listed here are 8 T cell receptor beta chains from one sample, sequenced in a study of blood T cell repertoires in COVID-19. Repertoires were generated with immunoSEQ multiplex PCR, while TCRdb's copy carries only in-frame clones and drops some. The profile shows more than 140,000 clones, around 84% of them singletons. Sequencing was performed on peripheral blood. The receptor source for this set is a woman in her fifties or sixties with acute or convalescent COVID-19.

CDR3 coding DNA: TGTGCCAGCAGTCGGACAGGGAATAGCAATCAGCCCCAGCATTTT. Amino acids: CASSRTGNSNQPQHF. The chain joins TRBV28 to TRBJ1-5; 8 positions agree with TRBD1. Trimming cost V 5 bases and J 0 bases; bases outside gene matches: 3. Germline-derived CDR1 and CDR2 are MDHEN and SYDVKM. The length of the CDR3 is 15 residues. The full variable domain, in which reference TRBV28 and TRBJ1-5 provide the parts outside the CDR3, is DVKVTQSSRYLVKRTGEKVFLECVQDMDHENMFWYRQDPGLGLRLIYFSYDVKMKEKGDIPEGYSVSREKKERFSLILESASTNQTSMYLCASSRTGNSNQPQHFGDGTRLSIL.

V gene TRBV11-3 combines with J gene TRBJ2-3, with 9 bases identical to TRBD1. With V trimmed by 6 bases and J by 3 bases, 7 bases remained unmatched. The CDR3 is 15 residues long. Per germline, CDR1 SGHNT and CDR2 YENEEA. The chain's CDR3 is CASRSPGQGTDTQYF. CDR3 bases: TGTGCCAGCAGATCCCCGGGACAGGGTACAGATACGCAGTATTTT. Based on the CDR3 plus reference TRBV11-3 and TRBJ2-3, the full variable domain is EAGVVQSPRYKIIEKKQPVAFWCNPISGHNTLYWYLQNLGQGPELLIRYENEEAVDDSQLPKDRFSAERLKGVDSTLKIQPAELGDSAVYLCASRSPGQGTDTQYFGPGTRLTVL.

The V gene is TRBV11-3, the J gene TRBJ2-5; D may be TRBD1 (6 bases). This CDR3 region has 14 residues. The V end lost 3 bases, the J end lost 5 bases, and 13 bases lay between the germline ends. CDR1 and CDR2 (germline): SGHNT, YENEEA. Written as DNA, the CDR3 is TGTGCCAGCAGCTTCATCAGGGGTGAGGAGACCCAGTACTTC. Protein: CASSFIRGEETQYF.

The chain is built from TRBV29-1 and TRBJ1-1, with D perhaps TRBD1 (6 bases). The V and J ends lost 4 bases and 7 bases respectively, with 19 bases between them. Looked up from germline, CDR1 is SQVTM and CDR2 is ANQGSEA. CDR3 length: 14 residues. This CDR3 is CSVGRGGQWSEAFF. In DNA, the CDR3 is TGCAGCGTTGGGAGGGGGGGCCAGTGGAGTGAAGCTTTCTTT.

This clone came up once. The V call is TRBV7-6, the J call TRBJ2-7, with TRBD2 identical over 8 bases. V was pared by 1 base and J by 0 bases, with 2 bases of the junction left unmatched. This CDR3 is 15 amino acids long. The V gene's germline CDR1 is SGHVS and CDR2 FNYEAQ. CDR3 DNA: TGTGCCAGCAGCTTAGGCGGGGGGTTCTCCTACGAGCAGTACTTC. It codes for CASSLGGGFSYEQYF.

The chain is built from TRBV6-5 and TRBJ1-1, with D uncertain. V lost 7 bases to trimming and J lost 3 bases, with 18 bases between them. The CDR3 spans 15 residues. Germline CDR1 is MNHEY and CDR2 is SVGAGI. The CDR3 DNA is TGTGCCAGCACCCGCCGGGTGGCCCGGGACACTGAAGCTTTCTTT. Its protein is CASTRRVARDTEAFF.

This clone was detected a few times. This sequence joins TRBV28 and TRBJ1-5; D remains ambiguous. Germline lookup yields CDR1 MDHEN and CDR2 SYDVKM. This CDR3 spans 15 amino acids. Deletions cut 2 bases from V and 0 bases from J, with 8 bases between. The CDR3 DNA reads as TGTGCCAGCAGTTTAATGTCCAGTAGCAATCAGCCCCAGCATTTT. This sequence encodes CASSLMSSSNQPQHF. Together with reference TRBV28 and TRBJ1-5, the CDR3 gives the full variable domain: DVKVTQSSRYLVKRTGEKVFLECVQDMDHENMFWYRQDPGLGLRLIYFSYDVKMKEKGDIPEGYSVSREKKERFSLILESASTNQTSMYLCASSLMSSSNQPQHFGDGTRLSIL.

This clone came up a few times. This chain connects TRBV5-4 to TRBJ1-5, with D tentatively TRBD1 (6 bases). CDR3 length: 14 residues. Trimming removed 3 bases at V and 3 bases at J, with 10 bases between. The germline gives CDR1 SGHNT, CDR2 YYREEE (reference sequence). CDR3 region: CASSSGGFNQPQHF. The CDR3 nucleotides are TGTGCCAGCAGCTCGGGGGGCTTCAATCAGCCCCAGCATTTT.